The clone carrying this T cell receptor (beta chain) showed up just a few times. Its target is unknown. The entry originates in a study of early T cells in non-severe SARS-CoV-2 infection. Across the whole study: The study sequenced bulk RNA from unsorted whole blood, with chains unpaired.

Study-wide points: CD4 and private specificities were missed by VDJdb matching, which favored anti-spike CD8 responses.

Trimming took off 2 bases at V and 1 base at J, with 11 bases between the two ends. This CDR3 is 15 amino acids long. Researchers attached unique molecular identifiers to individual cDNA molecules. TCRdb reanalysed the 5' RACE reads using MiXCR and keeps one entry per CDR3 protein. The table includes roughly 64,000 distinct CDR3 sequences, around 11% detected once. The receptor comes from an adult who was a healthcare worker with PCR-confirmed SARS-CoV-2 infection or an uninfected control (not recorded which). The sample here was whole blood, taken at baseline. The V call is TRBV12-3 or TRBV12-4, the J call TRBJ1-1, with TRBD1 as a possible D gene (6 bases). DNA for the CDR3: TGTGCCAGCAGTTTACGGGGGGCGCAGAACACTGAAGCTTTCTTT. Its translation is CASSLRGAQNTEAFF.